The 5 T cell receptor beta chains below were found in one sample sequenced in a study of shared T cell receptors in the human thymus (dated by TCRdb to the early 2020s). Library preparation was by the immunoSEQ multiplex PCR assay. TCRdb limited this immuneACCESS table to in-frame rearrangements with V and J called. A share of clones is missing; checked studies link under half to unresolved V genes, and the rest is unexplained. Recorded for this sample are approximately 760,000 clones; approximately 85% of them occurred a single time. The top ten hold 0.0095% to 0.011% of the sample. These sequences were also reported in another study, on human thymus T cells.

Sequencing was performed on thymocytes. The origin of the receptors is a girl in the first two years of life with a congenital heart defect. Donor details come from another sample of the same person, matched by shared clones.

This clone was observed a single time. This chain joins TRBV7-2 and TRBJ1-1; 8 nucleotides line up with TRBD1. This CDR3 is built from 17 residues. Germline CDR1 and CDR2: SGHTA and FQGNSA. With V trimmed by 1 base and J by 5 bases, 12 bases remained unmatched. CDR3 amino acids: CASSLETRGREETEAFF. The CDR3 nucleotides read TGTGCCAGCAGCTTAGAGACCAGGGGGCGCGAGGAGACTGAAGCTTTCTTT.

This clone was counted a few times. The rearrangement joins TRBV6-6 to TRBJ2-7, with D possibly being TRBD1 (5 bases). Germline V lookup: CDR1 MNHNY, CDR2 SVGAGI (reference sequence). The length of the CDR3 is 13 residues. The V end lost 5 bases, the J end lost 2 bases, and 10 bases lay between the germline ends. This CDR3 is CASSVRATYEQYF. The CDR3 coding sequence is TGTGCCAGCAGTGTCAGGGCCACCTACGAGCAGTACTTC.

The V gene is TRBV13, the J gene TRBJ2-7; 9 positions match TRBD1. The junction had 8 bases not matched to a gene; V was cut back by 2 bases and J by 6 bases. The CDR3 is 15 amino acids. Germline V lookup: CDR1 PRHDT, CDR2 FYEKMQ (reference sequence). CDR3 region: CASSLIRTGVGEQYF. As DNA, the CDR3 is TGTGCCAGCAGCTTAATTAGGACAGGGGTGGGCGAGCAGTACTTC.

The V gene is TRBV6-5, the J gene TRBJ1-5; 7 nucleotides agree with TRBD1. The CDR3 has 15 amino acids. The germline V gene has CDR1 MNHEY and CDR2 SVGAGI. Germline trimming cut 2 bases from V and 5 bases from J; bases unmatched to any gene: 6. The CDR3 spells CASSYGLGTDQPQHF. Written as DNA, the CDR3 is TGTGCCAGCAGTTACGGACTGGGGACAGATCAGCCCCAGCATTTT.

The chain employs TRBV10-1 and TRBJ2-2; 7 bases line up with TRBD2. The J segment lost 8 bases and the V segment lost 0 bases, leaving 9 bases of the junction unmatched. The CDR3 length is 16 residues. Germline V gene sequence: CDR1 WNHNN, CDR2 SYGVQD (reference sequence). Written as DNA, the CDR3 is TGCGCCAGCAGTGAGTCGGGAGGGGTCCCTCTTGGGGAGCTGTTTTTT. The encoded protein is CASSESGGVPLGELFF.